The following is a TCR beta chain sequence with its context. TCR beta CDR3 sequences were amplified from RNA transcripts. HTBI primers were used for first-round RT-PCR of the TCR CDR3. MiXCR, applied by TCRdb to the multiplex PCR reads, yields one record per CDR3 protein. The sample shows roughly 260,000 distinct CDR3 sequences, more than 14% of them seen only once. The entry originates in a study of T cells in Graves' hyperthyroidism and ophthalmopathy. From germline, CDR1 is LNHDA and CDR2 SQIVND (reference sequence). The CDR3 is 15 residues long. The V end lost 0 bases, the J end lost 2 bases, and 9 bases lay between the germline ends. Clinical symptoms, serum thyroxine and TRAb, thyroid ultrasound and orbital computed tomography together formed the diagnostic basis. Source material for PBMCs was over 8 ml fresh peripheral blood.

Material: blood. The V call is TRBV19, the J call TRBJ2-3; D gene uncertain. The receptor's source is a woman aged 40 to 55 with Graves' hyperthyroidism that later progressed to Graves' ophthalmopathy. CDR3 amino acids: CASSIDGESTDTQYF. Written as DNA, the CDR3 is TGTGCCAGTAGTATAGATGGGGAATCCACAGATACGCAGTATTTT.